This entry concerns a single T cell receptor beta chain. Across 20 to 25 US areas, participants ranged in age from about 18 to 90 years. This entry comes from a study of blood T cell repertoires in COVID-19. Sequenced by immunoSEQ multiplex PCR; TCRdb stores in-frame clones only, minus some. This table has about 220,000 clones, 80% to 90% appearing once. Germline-derived CDR1 and CDR2 are LNHDA and SQIVND (reference sequence). The CDR3 length is 16 residues. The V end lost 2 bases, the J end lost 3 bases, and 14 bases lay between the germline ends. The source is a woman between 35 and 50 years old who had been exposed to COVID-19. Sequenced sample: PBMCs or T cells enriched from blood (not recorded which). This rearrangement joins TRBV19 to TRBJ1-5; TRBD1 might be the D (5 bases). This CDR3 reads CASSIIVWGDNQPQHF. In DNA form, the CDR3 reads TGTGCCAGTAGTATAATAGTTTGGGGGGACAATCAGCCCCAGCATTTT.